This T cell receptor beta chain is from a study of blood T cell repertoires in COVID-19. About the study: Donors in the United States, Italy and Spain gave samples during acute or convalescent COVID-19. In each case, the material was cDNA or gDNA derived from T cells, B-cell-depleted T cells, or PBMCs.

Libraries were prepared by immunoSEQ multiplex PCR; TCRdb keeps only in-frame clonotypes and omits some of them. The sample yields about 110,000 clones, 90% to 95% seen once. The germline V gene encodes CDR1 SGHNT and CDR2 YENEEA. The CDR3 is 14 amino acids. V lost 3 bases to trimming and J lost 3 bases, with 11 bases between them. The clonotype originates from a woman in her twenties or thirties with acute or convalescent COVID-19. Sample: peripheral blood. This chain uses TRBV11-3 with TRBJ1-2; D not certain. CDR3 protein: CASSFGNSDYGYTF. In DNA form, the CDR3 reads TGTGCCAGCAGCTTCGGGAACAGTGACTATGGCTACACCTTC.